The 6 T cell receptor beta chains in this list originate from one sample, sequenced in a study of blood T cell repertoires in COVID-19. Sequencing used immunoSEQ multiplex PCR; TCRdb keeps in-frame clones, though not all of them. Of 200,000 to 250,000 clones in the sample, about nine tenths are singletons; the top ten hold over 0.85%. The sample taken for sequencing was PBMCs or T cells enriched from blood (not recorded which). The receptors were sampled from a man aged 50-59 years who had been exposed to COVID-19.

CDR3 sequence reads: CAISESYEMNTEAFF. The DNA for the CDR3 is TGTGCCATCAGTGAGTCTTACGAGATGAACACTGAAGCTTTCTTT. The rearrangement uses TRBV10-3 and TRBJ1-1; D is undetermined. This CDR3 has 15 residues. Germline V gene sequence: CDR1 ENHRY, CDR2 SYGVKD. Trimming left V 0 bases short and J 0 bases short, with 8 bases between.

This chain uses TRBV30 with TRBJ2-1; the match to TRBD2 covers 7 bases. The germline gives CDR1 GTSNPN, CDR2 SVGIG (reference sequence). This CDR3 contains 14 residues. Losses at the gene ends were 0 bases for V and 3 bases for J; bases not matched to a gene: 2. The CDR3 nucleotides are TGTGCCTGGAGTGTCGGGGGGATCTACAATGAGCAGTTCTTC. This gives the protein CAWSVGGIYNEQFF.

This clone was observed a single time. The V and J genes are TRBV7-3 and TRBJ2-7; 7 bases agree with TRBD2. Unmatched junction bases numbered 2, after V lost 1 base and J lost 2 bases. The CDR3 covers 14 residues. Germline V gene data show CDR1 as SGHTA and CDR2 as FQGTGA. The CDR3 protein is CASSLRGGTYEQYF. The CDR3 region has the DNA TGTGCCAGCAGCTTAAGGGGGGGTACCTACGAGCAGTACTTC.

The gene calls are TRBV10-3 and TRBJ1-1; the D is unclear. Germline CDR1 and CDR2: ENHRY and SYGVKD. The CDR3 totals 14 residues. The V end was cut by 3 bases, the J end by 1 base, with 9 bases between. The CDR3 loop is CAISEVPGNTEAFF. CDR3 DNA: TGTGCCATCAGTGAAGTCCCGGGGAACACTGAAGCTTTCTTT.

This clone was counted a single time. The J gene is TRBJ2-7, the V gene TRBV30; TRBD2 might be the D (6 bases). The CDR3 runs 14 residues. Germline CDR1 GTSNPN, CDR2 SVGIG (reference sequence). V lost 0 bases and J lost 0, with 9 bases in between. The CDR3 sequence: CAWSVGGISYEQYF. CDR3 DNA sequence: TGTGCCTGGAGTGTGGGCGGGATCTCCTACGAGCAGTACTTC.

This clone came up once. Different DNA sequences within this sample yield the same CDR3. The J gene is TRBJ2-1, the V gene TRBV28; D is undetermined. The germline V gene has CDR1 MDHEN and CDR2 SYDVKM. V was cut by 5 bases and J by 0 bases, with 8 bases left in between. CDR3 length: 14 residues. CDR3 protein: CASSLTSSYNEQFF. Here the CDR3 DNA reads TGTGCCAGCAGTCTTACAAGCTCCTACAATGAGCAGTTCTTC.